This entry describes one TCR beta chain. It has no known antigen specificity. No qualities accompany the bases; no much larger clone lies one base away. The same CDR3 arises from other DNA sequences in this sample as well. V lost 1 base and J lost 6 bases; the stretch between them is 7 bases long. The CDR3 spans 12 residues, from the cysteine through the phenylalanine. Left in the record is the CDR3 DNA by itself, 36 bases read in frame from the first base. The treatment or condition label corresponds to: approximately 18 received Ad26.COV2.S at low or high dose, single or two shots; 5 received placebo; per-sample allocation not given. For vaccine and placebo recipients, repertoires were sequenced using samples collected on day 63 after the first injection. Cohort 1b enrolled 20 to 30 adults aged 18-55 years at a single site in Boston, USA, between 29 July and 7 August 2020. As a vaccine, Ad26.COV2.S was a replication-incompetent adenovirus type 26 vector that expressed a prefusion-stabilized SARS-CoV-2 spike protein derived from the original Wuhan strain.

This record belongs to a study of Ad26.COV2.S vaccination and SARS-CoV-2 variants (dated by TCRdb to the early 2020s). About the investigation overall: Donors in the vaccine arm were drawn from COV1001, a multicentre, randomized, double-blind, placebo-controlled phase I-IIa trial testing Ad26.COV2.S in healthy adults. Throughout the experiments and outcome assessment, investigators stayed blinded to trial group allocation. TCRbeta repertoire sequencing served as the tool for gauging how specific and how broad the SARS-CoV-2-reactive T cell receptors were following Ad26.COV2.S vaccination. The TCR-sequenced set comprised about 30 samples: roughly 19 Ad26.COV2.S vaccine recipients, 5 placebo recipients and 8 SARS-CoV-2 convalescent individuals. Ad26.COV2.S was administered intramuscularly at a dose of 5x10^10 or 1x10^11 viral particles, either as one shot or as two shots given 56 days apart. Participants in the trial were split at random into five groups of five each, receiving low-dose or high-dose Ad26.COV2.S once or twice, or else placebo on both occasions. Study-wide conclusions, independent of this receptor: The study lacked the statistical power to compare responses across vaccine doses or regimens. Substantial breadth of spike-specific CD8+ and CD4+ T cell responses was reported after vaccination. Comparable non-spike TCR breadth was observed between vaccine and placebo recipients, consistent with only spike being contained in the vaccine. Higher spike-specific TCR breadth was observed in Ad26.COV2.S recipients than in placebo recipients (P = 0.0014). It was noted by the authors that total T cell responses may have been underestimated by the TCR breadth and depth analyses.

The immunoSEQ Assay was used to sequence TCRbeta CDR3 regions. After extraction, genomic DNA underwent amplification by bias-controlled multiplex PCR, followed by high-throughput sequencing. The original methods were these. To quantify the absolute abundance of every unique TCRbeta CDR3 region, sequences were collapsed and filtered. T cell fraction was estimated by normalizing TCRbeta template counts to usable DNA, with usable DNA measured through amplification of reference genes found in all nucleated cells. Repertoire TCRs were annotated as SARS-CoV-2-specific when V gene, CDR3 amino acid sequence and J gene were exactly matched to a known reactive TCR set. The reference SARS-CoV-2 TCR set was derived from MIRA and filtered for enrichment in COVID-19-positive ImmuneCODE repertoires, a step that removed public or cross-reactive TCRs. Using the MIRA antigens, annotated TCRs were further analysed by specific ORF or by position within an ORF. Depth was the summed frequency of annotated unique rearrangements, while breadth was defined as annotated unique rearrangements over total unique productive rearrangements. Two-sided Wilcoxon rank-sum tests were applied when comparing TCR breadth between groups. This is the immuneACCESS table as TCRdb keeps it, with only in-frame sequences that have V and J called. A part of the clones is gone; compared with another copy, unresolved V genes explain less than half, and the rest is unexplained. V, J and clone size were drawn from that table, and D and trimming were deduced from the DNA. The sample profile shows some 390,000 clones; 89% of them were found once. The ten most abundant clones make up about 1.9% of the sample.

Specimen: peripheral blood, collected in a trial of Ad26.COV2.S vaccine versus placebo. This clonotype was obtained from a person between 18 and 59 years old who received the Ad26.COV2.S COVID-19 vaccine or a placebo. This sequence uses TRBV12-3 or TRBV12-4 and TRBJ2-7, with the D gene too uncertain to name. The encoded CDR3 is CASSLGAREQYF. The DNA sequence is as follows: TGTGCCAGCAGTTTAGGGGCCCGCGAGCAGTACTTC.